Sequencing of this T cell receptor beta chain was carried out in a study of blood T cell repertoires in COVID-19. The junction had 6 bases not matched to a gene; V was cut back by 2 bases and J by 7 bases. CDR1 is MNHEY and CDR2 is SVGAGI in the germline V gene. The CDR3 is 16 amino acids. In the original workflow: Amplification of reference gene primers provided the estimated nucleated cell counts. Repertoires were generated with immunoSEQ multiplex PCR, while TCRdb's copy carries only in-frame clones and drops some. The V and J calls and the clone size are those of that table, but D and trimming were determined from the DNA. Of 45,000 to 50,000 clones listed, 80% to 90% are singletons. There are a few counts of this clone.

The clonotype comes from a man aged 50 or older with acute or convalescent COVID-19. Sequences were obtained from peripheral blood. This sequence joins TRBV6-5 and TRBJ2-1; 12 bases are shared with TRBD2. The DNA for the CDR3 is TGTGCCAGCAGTTACGCCCTAGCGGGAGGGCAAAATGAGCAGTTCTTC. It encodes CASSYALAGGQNEQFF.